This is a list of T cell receptor beta chains from one sample in a study of regulatory T cells in long-lasting Graves disease. Via MiXCR, TCRdb re-called the multiplex PCR reads, giving one row per CDR3 protein. The repertoire includes about 240,000 distinct CDR3 sequences, around 20% of them detected once, and around 14% sits in the top ten. The sample was peripheral blood mononuclear cells (PBMCs), taken at new diagnosis, from a patient treated with antithyroid drugs. The receptors stem from a female donor with Graves disease. The CDR3 runs from the conserved cysteine through the conserved F or W. The D gene is left open where the match is weak. A row's size may be missing; if present it is once, few, many or a size class.

J: TRBJ2-2
V: TRBV28
size: many
D: TRBD1
CDR3: CASRTGLGELFF
DNA: TGTGCCAGCAGGACAGGGCTCGGGGAGCTGTTTTTT

J: TRBJ1-2
V: TRBV28
size: many
D: -
CDR3: CASSLSPGSYGYTF
DNA: TGTGCCAGCAGTTTATCCCCGGGTTCCTATGGCTACACCTTC

J: TRBJ2-3
V: TRBV7-2
size: many
D: -
CDR3: CASADPIRGPTDTQYF
DNA: TGTGCCAGTGCTGACCCAATTCGTGGGCCCACAGATACGCAGTATTTT

J: TRBJ2-6
V: TRBV4-1
size: few
D: -
CDR3: CASSQVGRSRSGANVLTF
DNA: TGCGCCAGCAGCCAAGTTGGCAGGTCCCGTTCTGGGGCCAACGTCCTGACTTTC

J: TRBJ2-4
V: TRBV3-1
size: many
D: TRBD1
CDR3: CASSQAGTGADIQYF
DNA: TGTGCCAGCAGCCAAGCCGGGACAGGGGCGGACATTCAGTACTTC

J: TRBJ2-2
V: TRBV5-1
size: many
D: TRBD2
CDR3: CASSPIAGGNTGELFF
DNA: TGCGCCAGCAGCCCAATAGCGGGAGGGAACACCGGGGAGCTGTTTTTT

J: TRBJ1-6
V: TRBV7-3
size: many
D: -
CDR3: CASFGQTNPPLHF
DNA: TGTGCCAGCTTTGGACAGACGAATCCACCCCTCCACTTT

J: TRBJ1-1
V: TRBV28
size: many
D: TRBD1
CDR3: CASRSGTGVNTEAFF
DNA: TGTGCCAGCAGATCCGGGACAGGGGTGAACACTGAAGCTTTCTTT

J: TRBJ1-1
V: TRBV6-1
size: many
D: -
CDR3: CASSEENGAMNTEAFF
DNA: TGTGCCAGCAGTGAAGAAAATGGGGCCATGAACACTGAAGCTTTCTTT

J: TRBJ2-7
V: TRBV18
size: many
D: TRBD2
CDR3: CASSPSGTAEQYF
DNA: TGTGCCAGCTCACCGAGCGGGACTGCCGAGCAGTACTTC

J: TRBJ2-3
V: TRBV7-2
size: many
D: -
CDR3: CASSLDTDTQYF
DNA: TGTGCCAGCAGCCTGGACACAGATACGCAGTATTTT

J: TRBJ1-1
V: TRBV18
size: -
D: TRBD1
CDR3: CASSPGQDGTEAFF
DNA: TGTGCCAGCTCACCAGGACAGGATGGCACTGAAGCTTTCTTT

J: TRBJ2-5
V: TRBV19
size: -
D: TRBD1
CDR3: CASRGTGSETQYF
DNA: TGTGCCAGTAGAGGGACAGGGAGCGAGACCCAGTACTTC

J: TRBJ1-6
V: TRBV3-1
size: many
D: TRBD1
CDR3: CASSQDLDRNSPLHF
DNA: TGTGCCAGCAGCCAAGATCTGGACAGGAATTCACCCCTCCACTTT

J: TRBJ1-5
V: TRBV7-3
size: -
D: -
CDR3: CASSLTGVDQPQHF
DNA: TGTGCCAGCAGCTTAACAGGGGTCGATCAGCCCCAGCATTTT